The TCR beta chain described here comes from a study of cytomegalovirus exposure and HLA in healthy donors. Findings and caveats of the study: TCR beta sequences reportedly predicted most subjects' HLA-A and HLA-B alleles accurately. Among CMV-associated TCR beta chains, most appeared HLA-restricted in a later analysis.

PCR amplification relied on 60 Vbeta primers (plus 13 Jbeta primers). Libraries were prepared by immunoSEQ multiplex PCR; TCRdb keeps only in-frame clonotypes and omits some of them. The data hold some 170,000 clones, with 77% observed a single time. For this clone: No antigen is known for it.

The TCR comes from a woman between 25 and 40 years old in good health and CMV-seronegative. Sequencing used PBMCs.

CDR3 amino acids: CASSPTSGGAWETQYF. Here the CDR3 DNA reads TGTGCCAGCAGCCCTACTAGCGGGGGGGCCTGGGAGACCCAGTACTTC. This chain connects TRBV9 to TRBJ2-5; 13 bases agree with TRBD2. The CDR3 length is 16 residues. The ends lost 4 bases at V and 5 bases at J; junction bases unmatched: 8. In germline, CDR1 is SGDLS, CDR2 YYNGEE.